Given below is one TCR beta chain in context. CDR1 and CDR2 from the germline V gene are SGHVS and FQNEAQ. CDR3 length: 15 residues. The germline V and J ends were trimmed by 3 bases and 0 bases, with 9 bases remaining between them. The sample comes from a study of technical replicates of blood from a handful of donors. The table came from immunoSEQ multiplex PCR; TCRdb's copy has only in-frame clones and leaves some out. Seen here are more than 80,000 clones, 90% to 98% observed once, and the top ten hold around 0.28%. This chain links TRBV7-8 with TRBJ1-3; D uncertain. This clonotype was obtained from a human donor in good health. Sequenced material: T cells isolated from PBMCs. The CDR3 sequence is CASSLLLSSGNTIYF. CDR3 sequence (DNA): TGTGCCAGCAGCTTGCTTTTGAGCTCTGGAAACACCATATATTTT.